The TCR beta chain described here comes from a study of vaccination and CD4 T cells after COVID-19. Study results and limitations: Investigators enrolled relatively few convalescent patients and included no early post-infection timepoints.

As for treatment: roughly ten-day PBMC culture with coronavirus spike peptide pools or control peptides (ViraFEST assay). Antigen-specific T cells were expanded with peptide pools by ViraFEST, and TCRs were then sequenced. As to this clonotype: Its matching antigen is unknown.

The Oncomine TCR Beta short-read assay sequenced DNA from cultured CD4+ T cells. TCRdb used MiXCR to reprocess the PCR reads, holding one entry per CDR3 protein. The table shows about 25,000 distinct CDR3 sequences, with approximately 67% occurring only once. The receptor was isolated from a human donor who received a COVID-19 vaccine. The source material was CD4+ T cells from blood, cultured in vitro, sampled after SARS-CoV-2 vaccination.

The CDR3 DNA reads TGTGCCAGCAGCTTAGTCACCGGGACGGACACAGATACGCAGTATTTT. Translating it yields CASSLVTGTDTDTQYF. This rearrangement joins TRBV7-8 to TRBJ2-3, with D perhaps assigned TRBD1 or TRBD2 (5 bases each). Germline V CDR1 and CDR2: SGHVS, FQNEAQ. Between the trimmed V and J ends, which lost 1 base and 2 bases, there was a span of 13 bases. The CDR3 covers 16 residues.